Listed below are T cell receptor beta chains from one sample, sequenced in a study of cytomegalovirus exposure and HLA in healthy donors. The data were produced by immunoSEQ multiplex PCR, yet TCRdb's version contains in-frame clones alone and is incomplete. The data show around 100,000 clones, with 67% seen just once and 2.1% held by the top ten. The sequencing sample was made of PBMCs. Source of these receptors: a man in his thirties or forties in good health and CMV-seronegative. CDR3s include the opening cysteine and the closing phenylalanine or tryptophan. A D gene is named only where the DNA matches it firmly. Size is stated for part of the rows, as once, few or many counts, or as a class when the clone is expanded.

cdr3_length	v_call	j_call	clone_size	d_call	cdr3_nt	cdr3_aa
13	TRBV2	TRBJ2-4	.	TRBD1	TGTGCCAGCACCCAGACAGGGGCCCCTCTTCAGTACTTC	CASTQTGAPLQYF
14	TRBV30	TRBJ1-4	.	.	TGTGCCTGGAAGTTTGGCAGTGCTAATGAAAAACTGTTTTTT	CAWKFGSANEKLFF
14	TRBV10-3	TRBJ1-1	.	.	TGTGCCATCAGTGAGTCGAAGTATCCGGGTACGACTTTCTTT	CAISESKYPGTTFF
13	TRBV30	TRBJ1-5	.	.	TGTGCCTGGGGGGCGGATAGCAATCAGCCCCAGCATTTT	CAWGADSNQPQHF
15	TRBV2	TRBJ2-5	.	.	TGTGCCAGCAATCCATCGGAGCAGGGGGGTCAGACCCAGTACTTC	CASNPSEQGGQTQYF
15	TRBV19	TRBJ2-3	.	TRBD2	TGTGCCAGTAGTGCGCGGACTAGCGGGACAGATACGCAGTATTTT	CASSARTSGTDTQYF
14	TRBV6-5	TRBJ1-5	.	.	TGTGCCAGCAGTTACAGGGGTCAAAATCAGCCCCAGCATTTT	CASSYRGQNQPQHF
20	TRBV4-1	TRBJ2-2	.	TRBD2	TGCGCCAGCAGCCAGGTCCGGGGACTAGCGGGTGGTCGCTCTCCCGGGGAGCTGTTTTTT	CASSQVRGLAGGRSPGELFF
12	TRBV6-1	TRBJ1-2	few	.	TGTGCCAGCAGTGAATATAGCGGTTACTACACCTTC	CASSEYSGYYTF
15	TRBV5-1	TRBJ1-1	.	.	TGCGCCAGCAGCTTTAGTGCACAGATGAACACTGAAGCTTTCTTT	CASSFSAQMNTEAFF
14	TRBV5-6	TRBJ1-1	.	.	TGTGCCAGCAGCTTGGCCACAGGGAACACTGAAGCTTTCTTT	CASSLATGNTEAFF
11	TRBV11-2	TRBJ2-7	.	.	TGTGCCAGCAGCCAAGGACTCCAGCAGTACTTC	CASSQGLQQYF
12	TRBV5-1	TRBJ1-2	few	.	TGCGCCAGCAGCCTGACTGGATCTGGCTACACCTTC	CASSLTGSGYTF
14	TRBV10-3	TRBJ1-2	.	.	TGTGCCATCAGTGAAGTTAGTCTAGTCTATGGCTACACCTTC	CAISEVSLVYGYTF
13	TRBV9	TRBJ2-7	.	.	TGTGCCAGCAGCTTCGATGACAGTCACGAGCAGTACTTC	CASSFDDSHEQYF